The clone carrying this T cell receptor (beta chain) has more than one count but fewer than ten. CDR3 size: 11 residues. The V and J ends lost 5 bases and 4 bases respectively, with 5 bases between them. This entry is derived from a study of early T cells in non-severe SARS-CoV-2 infection. Study information: The chains were unpaired, and the sequenced material was bulk RNA from unsorted whole blood.

Attached unique molecular identifiers marked individual cDNA molecules. One entry per CDR3 protein, called by TCRdb with MiXCR from the 5' RACE reads. This sample has about 56,000 distinct CDR3 sequences, with roughly 13% found just once. Sequencing was carried out using whole blood. The chain is built from TRBV12-3 or TRBV12-4 and TRBJ1-1, with D hard to call. The source is an adult who was a healthcare worker with PCR-confirmed SARS-CoV-2 infection or an uninfected control (not recorded which). CDR3 sequence reads: CASSITTEAFF. The CDR3 DNA reads as TGTGCCAGCAGTATCACCACTGAAGCTTTCTTT.